The next 10 T cell receptor beta chains were all read from a single sample in a study of blood T cell repertoires in COVID-19. Data came from immunoSEQ multiplex PCR; TCRdb stores just in-frame clones and leaves some out. The sample yields 35,000 to 40,000 clones, approximately 90% seen once. Sequencing input: peripheral blood. The receptors come from a man between 65 and 85 years old with acute or convalescent COVID-19.

The gene calls are TRBV6-5 and TRBJ2-2; 7 nucleotides line up with TRBD1. The CDR3 extends over 14 amino acids. Per germline, CDR1 MNHEY and CDR2 SVGAGI. Losses at the gene ends were 7 bases for V and 7 bases for J; bases not matched to a gene: 9. Written as DNA, the CDR3 is TGTGCCAGCATCCGACAGGGTCGCGGCGGGGAGCTGTTTTTT. As protein: CASIRQGRGGELFF.

The chain is built from TRBV12-3 or TRBV12-4 and TRBJ1-1; 7 bases map to TRBD1. The trim removed 1 base at V and 7 bases at J, leaving 0 bases unmatched. CDR3 length: 12 residues. CDR3: CASSLGQGEAFF. Written as DNA, the CDR3 is TGTGCCAGCAGTTTAGGACAGGGTGAAGCTTTCTTT.

The sample holds a few counts of this clone. The chain joins TRBV10-3 to TRBJ2-1; 8 bases align to TRBD2. The CDR3 is made up of 17 amino acids. J gave up 3 bases and V 0 bases, and 7 bases lay outside the gene matches. The V gene's germline CDR1 is ENHRY and CDR2 SYGVKD. CDR3 amino acids: CAISESGAGGNYNEQFF. DNA for the CDR3: TGTGCCATCAGTGAGTCGGGGGCGGGAGGTAACTACAATGAGCAGTTCTTC.

The chain is built from TRBV5-1 and TRBJ2-3, with TRBD2 as a possible D gene (6 bases). The CDR3 contains 17 residues. Germline CDR1 and CDR2: SGHRS and YFSETQ. V lost 1 base and J lost 0, with 15 bases in between. The CDR3 DNA reads as TGCGCCAGCAGCTTGTTCTACTTAGCGGCTAGCACAGATACGCAGTATTTT. This translates into CASSLFYLAASTDTQYF.

In nucleotides, the CDR3 is TGTGCCAGCAGCTCTGGATTAGCGGGAGAGGGAGGCGTCGAGCAGTACTTC. Protein product: CASSSGLAGEGGVEQYF. The chain couples TRBV28 to TRBJ2-7, with 9 bases fitting TRBD2. This CDR3 spans 17 amino acids. V lost 6 bases, J lost 6 bases, and 18 bases stayed unmatched. Germline V gene lookup returns CDR1 MDHEN and CDR2 SYDVKM. The full variable domain, its missing parts supplied by reference TRBV28 and TRBJ2-7, is DVKVTQSSRYLVKRTGEKVFLECVQDMDHENMFWYRQDPGLGLRLIYFSYDVKMKEKGDIPEGYSVSREKKERFSLILESASTNQTSMYLCASSSGLAGEGGVEQYFGPGTRLTVT.

The chain couples TRBV7-2 to TRBJ2-3; D ambiguous. V lost 4 bases, J lost 1 base, and 3 bases lay in between. Germline V CDR1 and CDR2: SGHTA, FQGNSA. The CDR3 consists of 12 residues. This chain's CDR3 is CASSSGTDTQYF. CDR3 nucleotide sequence: TGTGCCAGCAGCTCGGGCACAGATACGCAGTATTTT.

Only one count was recorded for this clone. The chain is built from TRBV10-3 and TRBJ1-2; TRBD1 is a possible D gene (6 bases). Germline V lookup: CDR1 ENHRY, CDR2 SYGVKD. The CDR3 is 13 residues long. With 4 bases removed from V and 8 bases from J, the gap between germline ends came to 14 bases. Here the CDR3 DNA reads TGTGCCATCAGTGGACAGGTACTTCGGGGCTACACCTTC. Translation gives CAISGQVLRGYTF.

The rearrangement joins TRBV4-3 to TRBJ2-5, with 7 bases identical to TRBD1. CDR1 is LGHNA and CDR2 is YSLEER in the germline V gene. V lost 0 bases, J lost 3 bases, and 4 bases stayed unmatched. The CDR3 totals 15 residues. The chain's CDR3 is CASSQEVGTEETQYF. The CDR3 bases are TGCGCCAGCAGCCAAGAAGTGGGGACAGAAGAGACCCAGTACTTC.

The rearrangement joins TRBV5-6 to TRBJ2-2; TRBD2 matches 9 bases. V was pared by 4 bases and J by 5 bases, with 9 bases of the junction left unmatched. CDR3 length equals 16 residues. Looked up from germline, CDR1 is SGHDT and CDR2 is YYEEEE. CDR3 nucleotide sequence: TGTGCCAGCAGCCTCCTTAGCGGGAGAGGAACCGGGGAGCTGTTTTTT. Residues: CASSLLSGRGTGELFF.

The chain links TRBV4-3 to TRBJ1-3; no clear D gene. CDR1 and CDR2 from the germline V gene are LGHNA and YSLEER. Trimming took off 0 bases at V and 4 bases at J, with 4 bases between the two ends. The CDR3 is 13 amino acids. The DNA of the CDR3 is TGCGCCAGCAGCCAAGAGGAGGGAAACACCATATATTTT. Amino acid sequence: CASSQEEGNTIYF.